This TCR beta chain was sequenced during a study of cytomegalovirus exposure and HLA in healthy donors. Study-wide points: It was taken for granted in presence/absence analyses that sequencing depth across donors was roughly uniform. In a later analysis, specific HLA alleles were associated with under 20,000 TCR beta sequences at a 0.05 false discovery rate.

60 Vbeta and 13 Jbeta primers were used in PCR. The protocol was immunoSEQ multiplex PCR, while the TCRdb copy is restricted to in-frame clones and leaves out a portion. Recorded here are over 65,000 clones; the top ten clones represent roughly 5.1%. Note on this clone: Its antigen is still unknown.

The sample taken for sequencing was PBMCs. The TCR was taken from a man in his thirties or forties in good health and CMV-seronegative.

CDR3 loop: CASSQEEWDYLPSAFF. For the CDR3, the DNA is TGCGCCAGCAGCCAAGAAGAGTGGGACTATCTTCCTTCGGCTTTCTTT. The chain joins TRBV4-1 to TRBJ1-1; TRBD1 is a possible D gene (5 bases). There are 16 residues in the CDR3. V shed 0 bases and J shed 11 bases, with 22 bases lying between them. Germline CDR1 is MGHRA and CDR2 is YSYEKL.